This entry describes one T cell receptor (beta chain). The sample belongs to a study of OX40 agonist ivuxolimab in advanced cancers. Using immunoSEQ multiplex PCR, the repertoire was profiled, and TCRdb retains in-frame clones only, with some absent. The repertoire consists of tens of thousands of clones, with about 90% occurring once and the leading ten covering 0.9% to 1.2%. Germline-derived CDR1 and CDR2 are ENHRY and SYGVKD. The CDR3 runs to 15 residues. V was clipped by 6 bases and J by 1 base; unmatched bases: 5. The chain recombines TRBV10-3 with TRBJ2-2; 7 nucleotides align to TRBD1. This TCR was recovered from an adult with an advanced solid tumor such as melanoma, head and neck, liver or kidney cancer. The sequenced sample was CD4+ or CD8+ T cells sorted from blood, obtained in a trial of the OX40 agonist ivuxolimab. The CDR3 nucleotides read TGTGCCATCAGCCCCGGGACAGTGAACACCGGGGAGCTGTTTTTT. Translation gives CAISPGTVNTGELFF.